The 24 T cell receptor beta chains below all came from one sample that was sequenced in a study of shared clonotypes between healthy human individuals. Naive CD8 cells lacked CD45RO, underwent positive selection for CCR7 and left out terminally differentiated effector memory CD45RA+ cells. The data were produced by immunoSEQ multiplex PCR, yet TCRdb's version contains in-frame clones alone and is incomplete. Of about 550,000 clones detected, nearly 97% appear once; the ten largest clones hold 0.095% to 0.12%. Material: naive CD8+ T cells sorted from blood. The receptors originated from a woman in her 30s in good health.

CDR3 residues: CASSVGRGSYNEQFF. Written as DNA, the CDR3 is TGTGCCAGCAGCGTAGGGAGGGGCAGCTACAATGAGCAGTTCTTC. The gene calls are TRBV9 and TRBJ2-1, with TRBD2 as a possible D gene (6 bases). CDR1 is SGDLS, CDR2 YYNGEE, per germline. Trimming removed 0 bases at V and 3 bases at J, with 10 bases between. The CDR3 is 15 amino acids.

This chain links TRBV7-9 with TRBJ1-2; no clear D. V was cut by 5 bases and J by 5 bases, with 21 bases left in between. Germline CDR1 and CDR2: SEHNR and FQNEAQ (reference sequence). The CDR3 contains 16 residues. The DNA of the CDR3 is TGTGCCAGCAGCCCGGACGTGTTGGGTTGGAAATATGGCTACACCTTC. As protein: CASSPDVLGWKYGYTF.

V and J are TRBV30 and TRBJ2-2; the match to TRBD2 covers 7 bases. Germline values: CDR1 GTSNPN, CDR2 SVGIG (reference sequence). The CDR3 runs to 14 residues. The CDR3 DNA follows: TGTGCTGTAAATAAGCTAGCGGTGCCCGGGGAGCTGTTTTTT. Translation gives CAVNKLAVPGELFF.

This chain uses TRBV27 with TRBJ2-3; 7 bases agree with TRBD1. Germline CDR1 and CDR2: MNHEY and SMNVEV (reference sequence). This CDR3 has 14 residues. V was pared by 6 bases and J by 2 bases, with 5 bases of the junction left unmatched. The CDR3: CASRPGQYTDTQYF. The CDR3 region has the DNA TGTGCCAGCAGGCCGGGACAGTACACAGATACGCAGTATTTT.

This rearrangement joins TRBV5-6 to TRBJ1-3; D unclear. Per the germline V gene, CDR1 is SGHDT and CDR2 is YYEEEE. This CDR3 is 14 amino acids long. Trimming stripped 3 bases from V and 3 bases from J, with 10 bases between. The chain's CDR3 is CASSYTAVGNTIYF. The CDR3 DNA follows: TGTGCCAGCAGCTATACGGCGGTTGGAAACACCATATATTTT.

V is TRBV13 and J is TRBJ2-1; 7 positions match TRBD2. The germline CDR1 and CDR2 sequences are PRHDT and FYEKMQ (reference sequence). CDR3 length: 17 amino acids. V shed 8 bases and J 5 bases; nucleotides not matched to a gene: 18. CDR3 residues: CASSPRGETKKHNEQFF. For the CDR3, the DNA is TGTGCCAGCTCCCCACGGGGGGAAACAAAAAAACACAATGAGCAGTTCTTC.

The chain combines TRBV7-9 with TRBJ2-7, with TRBD2 as a possible D gene (6 bases). V was trimmed by 1 base and J by 2 bases, leaving 12 bases between them. Per the germline V gene, CDR1 is SEHNR and CDR2 is FQNEAQ (reference sequence). CDR3 length: 15 amino acids. The CDR3 nucleotides read TGTGCCAGCAGCTTAGGAGCGGGCTACGCCTACGAGCAGTACTTC. Translation gives CASSLGAGYAYEQYF.

The rearrangement uses TRBV7-9 and TRBJ2-7; D not certain. The CDR3 extends over 16 amino acids. Germline values: CDR1 SEHNR, CDR2 FQNEAQ (reference sequence). V lost 1 base and J 5 bases, leaving 18 bases between the germline ends. Here the CDR3 DNA reads TGTGCCAGCAGCTTAGATCCGGCGGAAGCTAACCACGAGCAGTACTTC. Translating it yields CASSLDPAEANHEQYF.

J is TRBJ2-1 and V is TRBV20-1; D perhaps matches TRBD2 (6 bases). Germline V CDR1 and CDR2: DFQATT, SNEGSKA (reference sequence). The CDR3 sequence is 11 residues long. The CDR3 spells CSGSKSGEQFF. CDR3 sequence (DNA): TGCAGCGGGTCAAAAAGCGGGGAGCAGTTCTTC.

The genes are TRBV9 and TRBJ2-7; no reliable D call. Germline lookup yields CDR1 SGDLS and CDR2 YYNGEE. V gave up 3 bases and J gave up 7 bases, with 17 bases separating them. This CDR3 is 14 amino acids long. CDR3 protein: CASSEKVGLGEQYF. DNA for the CDR3: TGTGCCAGCAGCGAAAAAGTGGGTCTGGGGGAGCAGTACTTC.

This chain joins TRBV13 and TRBJ1-2; no clear D. Trimming left V 6 bases short and J 8 bases short, with 10 bases between. The CDR3 loop spans 11 amino acids. Germline V gene lookup returns CDR1 PRHDT and CDR2 FYEKMQ (reference sequence). DNA of the CDR3: TGTGCCAGCAGAACATTCGCGGGCTACACCTTC. Its translation is CASRTFAGYTF.

The chain employs TRBV7-9 and TRBJ2-5; possibly TRBD2 for D (6 bases). Germline V gene sequence: CDR1 SEHNR, CDR2 FQNEAQ (reference sequence). The CDR3 is 10 amino acids. V gave up 11 bases and J gave up 4 bases, with 8 bases separating them. CDR3 DNA: TGTGCCTTGGGACTAGAGACCCAGTACTTC. Translated, it gives CALGLETQYF. The entire variable domain, with the rest obtained from reference TRBV7-9 and TRBJ2-5, is as follows: DTGVSQNPRHKITKRGQNVTFRCDPISEHNRLYWYRQTLGQGPEFLTYFQNEAQLEKSRLLSDRFSAERPKGSFSTLEIQRTEQGDSAMYLCALGLETQYFGPGTRLLVL.

The chain is built from TRBV7-3 and TRBJ2-5, with 13 bases lining up with TRBD2. V dropped 5 bases and J dropped 4; count of bases not matched to a gene: 10. The CDR3 consists of 17 residues. CDR1 and CDR2 (germline): SGHTA, FQGTGA. The CDR3 DNA is TGTGCCAGCAGCCTCCAGCCGGGACTAGCGGGACGAGAGACCCAGTACTTC. Translation gives CASSLQPGLAGRETQYF. The full variable domain, in which reference TRBV7-3 and TRBJ2-5 provide the parts outside the CDR3, is GAGVSQTPSNKVTEKGKYVELRCDPISGHTALYWYRQSLGQGPEFLIYFQGTGAADDSGLPNDRFFAVRPEGSVSTLKIQRTERGDSAVYLCASSLQPGLAGRETQYFGPGTRLLVL.

V is TRBV7-8 and J is TRBJ2-1; the D gene could be TRBD1 or TRBD2 (5 bases each). The V end was cut by 0 bases, the J end by 2 bases, with 14 bases between. Germline CDR1 is SGHVS and CDR2 is FQNEAQ. The CDR3 has 17 amino acids. CDR3 region: CASSLAMWGSPYNEQFF. CDR3 coding DNA: TGTGCCAGCAGCTTAGCGATGTGGGGGAGCCCCTACAATGAGCAGTTCTTC.

This clone was recorded many times. V usage is TRBV4-1 and J usage is TRBJ1-2; tentatively, D is TRBD1 (6 bases). Germline CDR1 MGHRA, CDR2 YSYEKL. The CDR3 sequence is 12 residues long. Trimming removed 4 bases at V and 8 bases at J, with 11 bases between. The CDR3 sequence: CASSPPGEGYTF. CDR3 bases: TGCGCCAGCAGCCCCCCAGGGGAAGGCTACACCTTC.

V and J are TRBV5-6 and TRBJ2-1; 11 bases align to TRBD2. This CDR3 has 17 amino acids. The V gene end was trimmed by 0 bases and the J gene end by 6 bases; junction bases not matched to a gene: 8. The germline gives CDR1 SGHDT, CDR2 YYEEEE. The CDR3: CASSLDPGLAALNEQFF. CDR3 coding DNA: TGTGCCAGCAGCTTGGACCCGGGACTAGCGGCACTCAATGAGCAGTTCTTC.

The V call is TRBV18, the J call TRBJ2-4; 7 positions agree with TRBD1. V shed 3 bases, J shed 8 bases, and the junction held 1 base outside the gene matches. The germline CDR1 and CDR2 sequences are KGHSH and LQKENI. The CDR3 runs 12 residues. For the CDR3, the DNA is TGTGCCAGCTCACCCGGGACAGACATTCAGTACTTC. As protein: CASSPGTDIQYF.

J is TRBJ2-6 and V is TRBV28; TRBD1 might be the D (6 bases). The CDR3 runs to 15 residues. The germline CDR1 and CDR2 sequences are MDHEN and SYDVKM. V was pared by 4 bases and J by 2 bases, with 9 bases between. CDR3 protein: CASSSQGPGANVLTF. The CDR3 bases are TGTGCCAGCAGTTCACAGGGCCCTGGGGCCAACGTCCTGACTTTC. The whole variable domain, remainder taken from reference TRBV28 and TRBJ2-6, is DVKVTQSSRYLVKRTGEKVFLECVQDMDHENMFWYRQDPGLGLRLIYFSYDVKMKEKGDIPEGYSVSREKKERFSLILESASTNQTSMYLCASSSQGPGANVLTFGAGSRLTVL.

Here the CDR3 reads CASSLGQGAPLFF. The CDR3 DNA is TGTGCCAGCAGCTTGGGACAGGGGGCACCTCTGTTCTTC. The chain is built from TRBV5-8 and TRBJ2-1; 10 nucleotides align to TRBD1. The CDR3 runs to 13 residues. The V gene end was trimmed by 0 bases and the J gene end by 15 bases; junction bases not matched to a gene: 6. Germline V gives CDR1 SGHTS, CDR2 YDEGEE.

The chain employs TRBV9 and TRBJ2-1; TRBD2 aligns across 7 bases. The J segment lost 4 bases and the V segment lost 2 bases, leaving 6 bases of the junction unmatched. Germline CDR1 reads SGDLS; CDR2 reads YYNGEE. This CDR3 has 15 residues. The CDR3, as DNA: TGTGCCAGCAGCGTGCAGCGGGATAGATACAATGAGCAGTTCTTC. Amino acid sequence: CASSVQRDRYNEQFF.

This chain connects TRBV5-1 to TRBJ2-5; 9 bases are a match to TRBD2. The germline V gene has CDR1 SGHRS and CDR2 YFSETQ. V was clipped by 0 bases and J by 5 bases; unmatched bases: 8. CDR3 size: 16 residues. The CDR3 here is CASSLDGGRARETQYF. The DNA for the CDR3 is TGCGCCAGCAGCTTGGATGGCGGGAGGGCCCGGGAGACCCAGTACTTC.

V gene TRBV9 combines with J gene TRBJ2-7; 8 nucleotides align to TRBD2. There are 15 residues in the CDR3. The trim removed 0 bases at V and 0 bases at J, leaving 2 bases unmatched. Germline CDR1 SGDLS, CDR2 YYNGEE. The CDR3 nucleotides are TGTGCCAGCAGCGTAGGGGCGGGGGGCTCCTACGAGCAGTACTTC. This encodes CASSVGAGGSYEQYF.

This chain joins TRBV6-1 and TRBJ2-1; possible D gene TRBD1, 6 bases. Trimming took off 4 bases at V and 1 base at J, with 23 bases between the two ends. CDR3 length equals 19 residues. Germline V gives CDR1 MNHNS, CDR2 SASEGT. For the CDR3, the DNA is TGTGCCAGCAGTGTCAACCTACGGCCAGGGGCCCTATCCTACAATGAGCAGTTCTTC. Residues: CASSVNLRPGALSYNEQFF.

The V gene is TRBV27, the J gene TRBJ2-3; D perhaps matches TRBD2 (5 bases). Trimming removed 2 bases at V and 1 base at J, with 10 bases between. CDR1 and CDR2 (germline): MNHEY, SMNVEV (reference sequence). The CDR3 consists of 15 residues. CDR3 protein: CASSLVARRTDTQYF. In nucleotides, the CDR3 is TGTGCCAGCAGTTTAGTAGCGCGACGCACAGATACGCAGTATTTT.